This TCR beta chain comes out of a study of radiotherapy plus CTLA-4 blockade in lung cancer. The wider study: Objective responses were observed in 15% to 20% of patients, and disease control was achieved by over 30%. Study-wide results and limits: Among blood TCR repertoires after radiotherapy plus ipilimumab, tumor-derived clones expanded. Early blood T cell clone dynamics, with interferon-beta, were reported to best predict response.

Sequencing was performed with immunoSEQ multiplex PCR; in TCRdb, only in-frame clones are kept and a portion is missing. The sample lists roughly 120,000 clones, approximately 80% occurring once. This CDR3 region has 19 residues. With V trimmed by 2 bases and J by 5 bases, 16 bases remained unmatched. From germline, CDR1 is MGHRA and CDR2 YSYEKL. To note about this clone: Its antigen is not identified.

The source was peripheral blood, collected from a patient treated with radiotherapy plus ipilimumab. The sequence derives from a human donor with non-small cell lung cancer who had a partial response to radiotherapy plus ipilimumab. The chain couples TRBV4-1 to TRBJ2-5, with 11 positions matching TRBD2. This CDR3 is CASSQTGLAVIGVSETQYF. DNA of the CDR3: TGCGCCAGCAGCCAAACGGGACTAGCGGTTATAGGGGTGAGCGAGACCCAGTACTTC.